This T cell receptor (beta chain) emerged from a study of T-cell memory formation after mild COVID-19. Study in general: The two donors had largely donor-specific TCR clusters. General study points: Mainly in CM and EM were contracting CD4+ clones; CD8+ were in EMRA.

A 5'RACE reaction primed in the constant segment made cDNA libraries of TCR alpha and TCR beta, and these carried sample barcodes and UMIs. MiXCR was run by TCRdb on the 5' RACE reads, yielding one entry per CDR3 protein. The sample comprises over 150,000 distinct CDR3 sequences, 10% to 15% of which are singletons, and approximately 3.4% rests with the top ten. Germline CDR1 ENHRY, CDR2 SYGVKD. This CDR3 contains 13 residues. On this clonotype: Its antigen is unknown. Its ends do not fully match the called genes, so a read error is possible.

Material for sequencing was PBMCs or a T cell subset sorted from them (not recorded which). V is TRBV10-3 and J is TRBJ2-3; 7 bases map to TRBD1. This clonotype was obtained from a man aged 18 to 30 who had mild COVID-19 (a few samples of this study predate the infection). Cell type and time point are not known. CDR3 protein: CAISEAQTGNPLF. The CDR3 bases are TGTGCCATCAGTGAGGCCCAGACAGGGAACCCGCTCTTT.